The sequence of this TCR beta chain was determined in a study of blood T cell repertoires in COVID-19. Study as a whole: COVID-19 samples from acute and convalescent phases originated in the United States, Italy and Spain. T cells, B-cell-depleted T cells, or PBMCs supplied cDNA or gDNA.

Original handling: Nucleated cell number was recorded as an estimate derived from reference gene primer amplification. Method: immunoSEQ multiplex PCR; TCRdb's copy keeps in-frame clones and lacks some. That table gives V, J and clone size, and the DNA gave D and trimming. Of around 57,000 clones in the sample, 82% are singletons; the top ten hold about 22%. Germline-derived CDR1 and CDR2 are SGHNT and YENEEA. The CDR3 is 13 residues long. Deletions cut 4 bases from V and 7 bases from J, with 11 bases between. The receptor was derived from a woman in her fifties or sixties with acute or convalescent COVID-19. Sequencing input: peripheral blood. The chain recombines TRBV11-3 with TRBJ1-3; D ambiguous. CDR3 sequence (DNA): TGTGCCAGCAGCTCAAGGACGGGGAACACCATATATTTT. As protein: CASSSRTGNTIYF.